Included here is one T cell receptor (beta chain) sequence, with context. Method: immunoSEQ multiplex PCR; TCRdb's copy keeps in-frame clones and lacks some. The sample holds almost 15,000 clones, over 80% seen once. The data belong to a study of CD4+ T cells in melanoma. This CDR3 is 16 amino acids long. With 5 bases clipped from V and 3 bases from J, the junction kept 4 bases outside the gene matches. In germline, CDR1 is MNHNY, CDR2 SVGAGI (reference sequence). Material: cells from a culture (not recorded whether cultured in vitro). This chain links TRBV6-6 with TRBJ2-6; the match to TRBD1 covers 10 bases. The TCR originated in a human donor with melanoma. In DNA form, the CDR3 reads TGTGCCAGCAGTAGACAGGGGGCGGGTGGGGCCAACGTCCTGACTTTC. Residues: CASSRQGAGGANVLTF.